This entry concerns a single T cell receptor (beta chain). The antigen is not known. The sequenced template was cDNA made from the entire isolated RNA. Profiled with immunoSEQ multiplex PCR; TCRdb holds only in-frame clones, not every one. The profile shows 250,000 to 300,000 clones, approximately 25% of them singletons. V dropped 1 base and J dropped 2 bases, with 17 bases sitting between them. CDR1 and CDR2 (germline): SGHVS, FQNEAQ. This CDR3 is built from 17 residues. This sample stems from a study of beta chain features in type 1 diabetes. Overall study: Examined across all samples were some 110 million sorted cells.

The study, taken as a whole, reports: Moderate but significant shortening of TCRB CDR3s was recorded in all four CD4+ subsets from Type 1 diabetes patients. With patients and controls alike, PCR might favor shorter templates to an equal degree. Diminished insertions and augmented deletions at VDJ junctions characterized type 1 diabetes patients.

The sequencing input was naive CD4+ T cells from blood. The chain is built from TRBV7-8 and TRBJ1-1; D call uncertain. The sequence was collected from a woman aged 25 to 39 with type 1 diabetes. The CDR3 bases are TGTGCCAGCAGCTTAGTTTTGGTTGGGCAGAGAAACACTGAAGCTTTCTTT. Its translation: CASSLVLVGQRNTEAFF.